A single sample is the source of the 24 T cell receptor beta chains below, sequenced in a study of shared clonotypes between healthy human individuals. Sequenced by immunoSEQ multiplex PCR; TCRdb stores in-frame clones only, minus some. Here the sample spans about 980,000 clones, 76% being singletons. Sequenced: memory CD4+ T cells sorted from blood. This sample's subset: CD45RA-negative fraction. These receptors all come from a man aged 18 to 30 in good health.

A remark on this clone: In the same sample, other DNA sequences code for this CDR3. The chain couples TRBV7-2 to TRBJ1-3, with TRBD1 as a possible D gene (5 bases). Germline V CDR1 and CDR2: SGHTA, FQGNSA. Between the trimmed V and J ends, which lost 5 bases and 0 bases, there was a span of 8 bases. CDR3 length: 14 residues. The CDR3 loop is CASSRQSSGNTIYF. In nucleotides, the CDR3 is TGTGCCAGCAGCCGACAGTCCTCTGGAAACACCATATATTTT.

J is TRBJ1-1 and V is TRBV4-2; D not certain. The CDR3 loop spans 13 amino acids. Looked up from germline, CDR1 is LGHNA and CDR2 is YNFKEQ. V lost 0 bases and J 5 bases, leaving 7 bases between the germline ends. The CDR3: CASSQEAGTEAFF. The CDR3 nucleotides read TGTGCCAGCAGCCAAGAAGCTGGGACTGAAGCTTTCTTT.

This clone has just a few counts. This chain joins TRBV2 and TRBJ2-7; tentative D call: TRBD2 (5 bases). V gave up 10 bases and J gave up 6 bases, with 16 bases separating them. This CDR3 has 12 amino acids. CDR1 is SNHLY, CDR2 FYNNEI, per germline. The DNA of the CDR3 is TGTGCCACTGGACTGGGCTCCGGCGAGCAGTACTTC. Translated, it gives CATGLGSGEQYF.

This clone was observed once. The chain uses TRBV7-9 and TRBJ2-3, with 7 positions matching TRBD2. The V gene's germline CDR1 is SEHNR and CDR2 FQNEAQ (reference sequence). The CDR3 totals 16 residues. The V gene end was trimmed by 1 base and the J gene end by 0 bases; junction bases not matched to a gene: 4. The CDR3 protein is CASSLGLAESTDTQYF. CDR3 coding DNA: TGTGCCAGCAGCTTAGGTCTAGCGGAAAGCACAGATACGCAGTATTTT.

This clone was counted a single time. The V gene is TRBV28, the J gene TRBJ1-1; 9 positions agree with TRBD1. CDR3 size: 14 residues. Germline CDR1 is MDHEN and CDR2 is SYDVKM. Germline trimming cut 8 bases from V and 4 bases from J; bases unmatched to any gene: 8. CDR3 amino acids: CASVTSTGGTEAFF. DNA of the CDR3: TGTGCCAGCGTAACGTCGACAGGGGGCACTGAAGCTTTCTTT.

The genes are TRBV27 and TRBJ2-3; 8 bases are shared with TRBD1. V lost 6 bases and J lost 6; bases outside the gene matches: 5. CDR1 and CDR2 (germline): MNHEY, SMNVEV (reference sequence). This CDR3 has 13 residues. In DNA form, the CDR3 reads TGTGCCAGCAGGTTACAGGGGGTTGATACGCAGTATTTT. Translating gives CASRLQGVDTQYF.

The rearrangement links TRBV5-1 to TRBJ2-1; possible D gene TRBD2, 6 bases. V lost 0 bases and J lost 7, with 14 bases in between. The CDR3 contains 15 residues. The germline CDR1 and CDR2 sequences are SGHRS and YFSETQ. This chain's CDR3 is CASSLEYASVNEQFF. CDR3 sequence (DNA): TGCGCCAGCAGCTTGGAGTACGCTAGCGTGAATGAGCAGTTCTTC.

Notes on this clone: The sample carries other DNA sequences with the same CDR3. The V and J genes are TRBV6-1 and TRBJ1-4; D perhaps matches TRBD1 (6 bases). The CDR3 has 14 amino acids. Trimming took off 1 base at V and 8 bases at J, with 11 bases between the two ends. Germline V gene lookup returns CDR1 MNHNS and CDR2 SASEGT. CDR3 nucleotides: TGTGCCAGCAGTGAAGGGGGGCTTGGGGAAAAACTGTTTTTT. This translates into CASSEGGLGEKLFF.

This clone occurred once. V and J are TRBV2 and TRBJ2-7; 8 positions agree with TRBD2. Germline V lookup: CDR1 SNHLY, CDR2 FYNNEI. The ends lost 5 bases at V and 1 base at J; junction bases unmatched: 7. The CDR3 is 15 amino acids. CDR3 coding DNA: TGTGCCAGCAGTCCAGCGGGAGCTGGATCCTACGAGCAGTACTTC. It is translated as CASSPAGAGSYEQYF.

The V and J genes are TRBV5-1 and TRBJ1-1; D is ambiguous. In germline, CDR1 is SGHRS, CDR2 YFSETQ. The CDR3 sequence is 14 residues long. Deletions cut 3 bases from V and 4 bases from J, with 13 bases between. This CDR3 reads CASSSEDGRTEAFF. As DNA, the CDR3 is TGCGCCAGCAGCTCCGAGGACGGTCGCACTGAAGCTTTCTTT. Using reference TRBV5-1 and TRBJ1-1 for the parts outside the CDR3, the full variable domain is KAGVTQTPRYLIKTRGQQVTLSCSPISGHRSVSWYQQTPGQGLQFLFEYFSETQRNKGNFPGRFSGRQFSNSRSEMNVSTLELGDSALYLCASSSEDGRTEAFFGQGTRLTVV.

About this clone: Other nucleotide sequences from this sample produce the same CDR3. The chain links TRBV19 to TRBJ2-6; D is ambiguous. Germline lookup yields CDR1 LNHDA and CDR2 SQIVND (reference sequence). The V and J ends lost 6 bases and 2 bases respectively, with 11 bases between them. CDR3 length equals 15 residues. The CDR3 loop reads CASSSDRAGANVLTF. CDR3 bases: TGTGCCAGTAGCTCAGACCGGGCTGGGGCCAACGTCCTGACTTTC.

This chain uses TRBV7-2 with TRBJ2-3; perhaps D is TRBD1 or TRBD2 (6 bases each). Germline lookup yields CDR1 SGHTA and CDR2 FQGNSA. There are 15 residues in the CDR3. V was cut by 5 bases and J by 0 bases, with 12 bases left in between. Here the CDR3 reads CASSRGQSSTDTQYF. CDR3 coding DNA: TGTGCCAGCAGCCGGGGGCAGTCTAGCACAGATACGCAGTATTTT.

V is TRBV6-5 and J is TRBJ1-1, with 7 bases fitting TRBD1. This CDR3 is 14 amino acids long. Per the germline V gene, CDR1 is MNHEY and CDR2 is SVGAGI. The V gene end was trimmed by 2 bases and the J gene end by 3 bases; junction bases not matched to a gene: 3. CDR3 loop: CASSYAGGDTEAFF. CDR3 DNA sequence: TGTGCCAGCAGTTACGCAGGGGGGGACACTGAAGCTTTCTTT.

The rearrangement uses TRBV5-1 and TRBJ2-1; D unresolved. This CDR3 has 16 amino acids. Trimming shortened V by 0 bases and J by 2 bases, and 12 bases separated the two germline ends. Germline lookup yields CDR1 SGHRS and CDR2 YFSETQ. CDR3 DNA sequence: TGCGCCAGCAGCTTGGGACCAAGCCTCGCCTACAATGAGCAGTTCTTC. Translation gives CASSLGPSLAYNEQFF.

CDR3 region: CASSPMTGLTGELFF. CDR3 sequence (DNA): TGTGCCAGCAGCCCGATGACAGGGTTAACCGGGGAGCTGTTTTTT. The chain employs TRBV7-9 and TRBJ2-2, with 7 bases matching TRBD1. J gave up 5 bases and V 5 bases, and 8 bases lay outside the gene matches. CDR3 length: 15 residues. The germline gives CDR1 SEHNR, CDR2 FQNEAQ (reference sequence).

This clone was found once. The rearrangement links TRBV4-1 to TRBJ1-4; tentative D call: TRBD1 (6 bases). The CDR3 consists of 16 residues. V lost 0 bases and J 8 bases, leaving 16 bases between the germline ends. CDR1 MGHRA and CDR2 YSYEKL come from the germline V gene. CDR3 sequence (DNA): TGCGCCAGCAGCCAAGATCTTGGGCAGGGGAGCGAAAAACTGTTTTTT. Translating it yields CASSQDLGQGSEKLFF.

The V gene is TRBV19, the J gene TRBJ2-7, with a tentative D call TRBD1 (6 bases). The CDR3 covers 15 residues. Per the germline V gene, CDR1 is LNHDA and CDR2 is SQIVND (reference sequence). The V gene lost 5 bases and the J gene lost 4 bases, with 18 bases spanning the gap. In DNA, the CDR3 is TGTGCCAGTAGTTGCCCCGTACAGGGTAGGTACGAGCAGTACTTC. The encoded protein is CASSCPVQGRYEQYF.

This clone was observed a single time. The chain recombines TRBV18 with TRBJ1-1, with D unclear. V shed 1 base and J shed 4 bases, with 10 bases lying between them. The germline V gene encodes CDR1 KGHSH and CDR2 LQKENI. The CDR3 spans 14 residues. The CDR3 spells CASSPQGKGTEAFF. The CDR3, as DNA: TGTGCCAGCTCACCACAGGGTAAGGGCACTGAAGCTTTCTTT.

The CDR3 sequence: CASSISGGGEQFF. DNA of the CDR3: TGTGCCAGTAGTATCAGCGGGGGTGGTGAGCAGTTCTTC. The J gene is TRBJ2-1, the V gene TRBV19; TRBD2 agrees at 8 bases. CDR3 length: 13 residues. V trimming: 3 bases; J trimming: 9 bases; junction bases outside the gene matches: 4. The germline CDR1 and CDR2 sequences are LNHDA and SQIVND (reference sequence).

The rearrangement uses TRBV2 and TRBJ2-1, with D maybe TRBD2 (5 bases). V gave up 1 base and J gave up 10 bases, with 14 bases separating them. CDR1 is SNHLY and CDR2 is FYNNEI in the germline V gene. CDR3 length: 14 amino acids. CDR3: CASSEDRGSGEQFF. The DNA for the CDR3 is TGTGCCAGCAGTGAAGATCGAGGGAGCGGCGAGCAGTTCTTC.

On this clone: Given a much more abundant clone one base away, this may be a read error. Different DNA sequences within this sample yield the same CDR3. The chain is built from TRBV9 and TRBJ2-6; D remains ambiguous. Germline CDR1 reads SGDLS; CDR2 reads YYNGEE. Trimming took 4 bases from V and 2 from J, leaving 4 bases between them. The CDR3 contains 13 residues. CDR3 amino acids: CASSSPGANVLTF. CDR3 nucleotides: TGTGCCAGCAGCTCCCCTGGGGCCAACGTCCTGACTTTC.

V and J are TRBV7-2 and TRBJ1-1, with TRBD1 as a possible D gene (5 bases). V lost 1 base, J lost 4 bases, and 10 bases lay in between. CDR1 is SGHTA, CDR2 FQGNSA, per germline. CDR3 length: 14 residues. The CDR3 spells CASSLVGVSTEAFF. In nucleotides, the CDR3 is TGTGCCAGCAGCTTAGTAGGGGTTTCCACTGAAGCTTTCTTT.

This chain joins TRBV5-1 and TRBJ2-1; 10 bases align to TRBD2. The CDR3 covers 15 residues. CDR1 is SGHRS and CDR2 is YFSETQ in the germline V gene. The J segment lost 9 bases and the V segment lost 0 bases, leaving 6 bases of the junction unmatched. In DNA, the CDR3 is TGCGCCAGCAGCTTGGGTTCTAGCGGGGGCACTGAGCAGTTCTTC. As protein: CASSLGSSGGTEQFF.

The J gene is TRBJ2-3, the V gene TRBV5-4, with 8 bases lining up with TRBD1. From germline, CDR1 is SGHNT and CDR2 YYREEE (reference sequence). Trimming removed 5 bases from V and 1 base from J; junction bases left unmatched: 3. The CDR3 consists of 14 residues. CDR3 DNA sequence: TGTGCCAGCAGGGCGGACAGGGGCACAGATACGCAGTATTTT. It specifies CASRADRGTDTQYF.